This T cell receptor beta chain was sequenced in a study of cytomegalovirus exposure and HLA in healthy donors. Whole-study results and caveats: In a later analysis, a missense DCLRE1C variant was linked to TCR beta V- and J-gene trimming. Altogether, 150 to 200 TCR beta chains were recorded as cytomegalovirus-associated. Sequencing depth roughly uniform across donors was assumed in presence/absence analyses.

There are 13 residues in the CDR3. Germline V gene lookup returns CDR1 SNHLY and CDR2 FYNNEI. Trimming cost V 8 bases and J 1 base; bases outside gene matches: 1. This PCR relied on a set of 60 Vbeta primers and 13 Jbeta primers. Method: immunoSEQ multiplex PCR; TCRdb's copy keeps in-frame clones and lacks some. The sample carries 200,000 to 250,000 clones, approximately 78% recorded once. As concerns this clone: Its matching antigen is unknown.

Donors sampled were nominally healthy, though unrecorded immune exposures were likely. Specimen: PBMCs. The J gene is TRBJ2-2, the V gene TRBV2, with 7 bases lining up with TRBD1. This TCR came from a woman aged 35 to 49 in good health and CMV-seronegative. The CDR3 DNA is TGTGCCAGCGGGGACAGGAACACCGGGGAGCTGTTTTTT. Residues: CASGDRNTGELFF. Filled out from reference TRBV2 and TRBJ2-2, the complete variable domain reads EPEVTQTPSHQVTQMGQEVILRCVPISNHLYFYWYRQILGQKVEFLVSFYNNEISEKSEIFDDQFSVERPDGSNFTLKIRSTKLEDSAMYFCASGDRNTGELFFGEGSRLTVL.